The clone carrying this T cell receptor beta chain was recorded at least ten times. V lost 6 bases and J lost 2, with 10 bases in between. This CDR3 is 14 amino acids long. The V gene's germline CDR1 is KGHSH and CDR2 LQKENI. The record originates from a study of read filtering for tumor transcriptome and immune sequencing. This library used 300 to 450 ng RNA and molecular barcoded adaptors spanning alpha/delta and beta/gamma chains. TCRdb reprocessed the reads with MiXCR, giving one entry per CDR3 protein. This table has fewer than 75,000 distinct CDR3 sequences, 20% to 25% appearing once. The chain is built from TRBV18 and TRBJ2-2; TRBD2 might be the D (6 bases). This receptor was identified in a donor aged 40 or over with multiple myeloma. Sequenced: a population of CD138-negative cells sorted from bone marrow. CDR3 sequence: CASSRGTNTGELFF. DNA for the CDR3: TGTGCCAGCTCTCGAGGGACTAACACCGGGGAGCTGTTTTTT. The full variable domain, its missing parts supplied by reference TRBV18 and TRBJ2-2, is NAGVMQNPRHLVRRRGQEARLRCSPMKGHSHVYWYRQLPEEGLKFMVYLQKENIIDESGMPKERFSAEFPKEGPSILRIQQVVRGDSAAYFCASSRGTNTGELFFGEGSRLTVL.